This T cell receptor beta chain appears in the sequencing data of a study of T cell responses to AZD1222 COVID-19 vaccine. Findings of the study overall: Spike-specific TCRs gained breadth and depth after people received two AZD1222 doses.

This table comes from immunoSEQ multiplex PCR, and its TCRdb copy is limited to in-frame clones, with some not included. Found here are over 140,000 clones, around 93% of them singletons; the top ten hold around 3.3%. About this clone itself: Its matching antigen is unknown.

The CDR3 spans 16 residues. The germline V and J ends were trimmed by 0 bases and 0 bases, with 9 bases remaining between them. CDR1 and CDR2 (germline): LNHNV, YYDKDF (reference sequence). J is TRBJ1-3 and V is TRBV15; no reliable D call. The source is an adult who received the AZD1222 COVID-19 vaccine. The sample was peripheral blood, taken 28 days after the second AZD1222 dose. CDR3 region: CATSRDPPASGNTIYF. The CDR3 DNA is TGTGCCACCAGCAGAGATCCCCCAGCCTCTGGAAACACCATATATTTT.